The present TCR beta chain was sequenced within a study of T cells of healthy individuals. The table lists this clonotype with many counts. This CDR3 is 13 amino acids long. From germline, CDR1 is MDHEN and CDR2 SYDVKM. V was shortened by 8 bases and J by 6 bases, with 14 bases between the two germline ends. TCRdb re-called the 5' RACE reads through MiXCR, storing one row per CDR3 protein. Among tens of thousands of distinct CDR3 sequences listed, about 16% were seen once. The genes are TRBV28 and TRBJ1-5; D gene unclear. The sequence was obtained from a human donor in good health. The CDR3 sequence: CASGSRGFQPQHF. The CDR3 nucleotides are TGTGCCAGCGGAAGTCGAGGGTTTCAGCCCCAGCATTTT.